A single sample gave rise to the 2 T cell receptor beta chains below, sequenced in a study of T cell repertoires in cytomegalovirus infection. TCRdb analysed the reads with MiXCR anew, one entry per CDR3 protein. The repertoire holds about 220,000 distinct CDR3 sequences, approximately 38% seen once, with around 64% in the top ten. Antigens for these TCRs are unknown. Here the sequenced sample was CD8+ T cells from cultured PBMCs, taken from culture after CMV antigen stimulation. Receptor source: a human donor in good health (CMV status not recorded). Some clones in this sample may be carry-over from other donors' samples.

As to this clonotype: A junction end diverges from the germline sequence, so it may reflect a read error. The chain uses TRBV5-1 and TRBJ2-5; D is ambiguous. In germline, CDR1 is SGHRS, CDR2 YFSETQ. The CDR3 covers 16 residues. CDR3 amino acids: CASSLRIDLQQETQYF. The CDR3 coding sequence is TGCGCAAGCAGCTTGAGAATCGATCTCCAACAAGAGACCCAGTACTTC.

This clonotype was seen a single time. The chain recombines TRBV28 with TRBJ2-7; the match to TRBD1 covers 7 bases. From germline, CDR1 is MDHEN and CDR2 SYDVKM. V gave up 5 bases and J gave up 2 bases; unmatched junction bases: 9. The CDR3 extends over 15 amino acids. The DNA for the CDR3 is TGTGCCAGCAGTCCCACGACAGGGACGACCTACGAGCAGTACTTC. Protein product: CASSPTTGTTYEQYF.